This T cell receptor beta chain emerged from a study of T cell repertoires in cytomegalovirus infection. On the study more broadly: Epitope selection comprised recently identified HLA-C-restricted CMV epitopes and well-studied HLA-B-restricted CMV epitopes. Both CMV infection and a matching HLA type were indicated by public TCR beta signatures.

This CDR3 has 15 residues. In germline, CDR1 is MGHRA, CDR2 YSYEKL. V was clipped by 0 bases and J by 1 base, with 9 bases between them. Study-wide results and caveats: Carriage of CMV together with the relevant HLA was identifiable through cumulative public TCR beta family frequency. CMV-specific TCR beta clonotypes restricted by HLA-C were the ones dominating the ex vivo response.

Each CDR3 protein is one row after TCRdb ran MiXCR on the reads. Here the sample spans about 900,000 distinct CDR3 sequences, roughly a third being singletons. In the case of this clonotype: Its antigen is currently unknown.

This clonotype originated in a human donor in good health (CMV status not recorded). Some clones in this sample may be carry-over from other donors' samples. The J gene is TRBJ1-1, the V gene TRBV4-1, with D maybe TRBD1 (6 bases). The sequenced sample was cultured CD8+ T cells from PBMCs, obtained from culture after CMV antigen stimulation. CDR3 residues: CASSQESGANTEAFF. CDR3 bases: TGCGCCAGCAGCCAAGAATCGGGGGCGAACACTGAAGCTTTCTTT.